Listed below are T cell receptor beta chains from one sample, sequenced in a study of CD8 T cells in ankylosing spondylitis. TCRdb redid the calling of the 5' RACE reads with MiXCR, one entry per CDR3 protein. Among over 100,000 distinct CDR3 sequences listed, about 10% were seen once. Sequenced sample: blood, either unsorted or a sorted T cell fraction (not recorded which). The receptor set was obtained from a female donor with ankylosing spondylitis or in good health (not recorded which). Each CDR3 is given with its conserved first and last residue. Fields, in order: J gene, V gene, clone size, D gene, CDR3 DNA, CDR3 protein. D genes are given only for firm matches. Where a row states a size, it is once, few, many or the class of an expanded clone; other rows omit it.

J: TRBJ2-3; V: TRBV20-1; size: many; D: TRBD2; DNA: TGCAGTGCTGAAACCCCTAGCGGGGCTGGGGACACAGATACGCAGTATTTT; CDR3: CSAETPSGAGDTDTQYF
J: TRBJ2-4; V: TRBV24-1; size: once; D: -; DNA: TGTGCCACCAGTGCACATGGGAAGGACATCCAGTACTTC; CDR3: CATSAHGKDIQYF
J: TRBJ1-5; V: TRBV20-1; size: many; D: TRBD1; DNA: TGCAGTGCTAGGTGGCATCTCGGGACAGGGCCCCAGCCCCAGCATTTT; CDR3: CSARWHLGTGPQPQHF
J: TRBJ1-6; V: TRBV18; size: many; D: -; DNA: TGTGCCAGCTCACCAGGGCAGACAGATGGTTCACCCCTCCACTTT; CDR3: CASSPGQTDGSPLHF
J: TRBJ2-1; V: TRBV28; size: -; D: -; DNA: TGTGCCAGCAGATTCTGGGCTAGCTCCTACAATGAGCAGTTCTTC; CDR3: CASRFWASSYNEQFF
J: TRBJ2-7; V: TRBV10-2; size: -; D: -; DNA: TGCGCCAGCACCCGCGGAGGGACCTACTACTTC; CDR3: CASTRGGTYYF
J: TRBJ1-6; V: TRBV2; size: few; D: -; DNA: TGTGCCACCCGACAGACTTATAATTCACCCCTCCACTTT; CDR3: CATRQTYNSPLHF
J: TRBJ2-1; V: TRBV5-1; size: many; D: -; DNA: TGCGCCAGCAGCTTCAGCTACAATGAGCAGTTCTTC; CDR3: CASSFSYNEQFF
J: TRBJ2-7; V: TRBV18; size: many; D: -; DNA: TGTGCCAGCTCACCAGGAGGACAGCCAACCTACGAGCAGTACTTC; CDR3: CASSPGGQPTYEQYF
J: TRBJ2-3; V: TRBV28; size: many; D: -; DNA: TGTGCCAGCAGTTTCAACCAGCCAGATACGCAGTATTTT; CDR3: CASSFNQPDTQYF
J: TRBJ1-2; V: TRBV10-1; size: many; D: -; DNA: TGCGCCAGCAGTGAACGTCGGAACTATGGCTACACCTTC; CDR3: CASSERRNYGYTF
J: TRBJ1-1; V: TRBV20-1; size: few; D: -; DNA: TGCAGTGCTAGGGCCGGACGAACAAACACTGAAGCTTTCTTT; CDR3: CSARAGRTNTEAFF
J: TRBJ2-1; V: TRBV24-1; size: many; D: -; DNA: TGTGCCACCAGTGTCTCCGCGGGACATTCCTACAATGAGCAGTTCTTC; CDR3: CATSVSAGHSYNEQFF
J: TRBJ1-1; V: TRBV25-1; size: many; D: -; DNA: TGTGCCAGCAGTGTAACAGCCGGGAACACTGAAGCTTTCTTT; CDR3: CASSVTAGNTEAFF
J: TRBJ2-4; V: TRBV11-3; size: few; D: TRBD1; DNA: TGTGCCAGCAGCTCGGACAGGGAAGCCAAAAACATTCAGTACTTC; CDR3: CASSSDREAKNIQYF
J: TRBJ1-2; V: TRBV7-9; size: many; D: -; DNA: TGTGCCAGCAGCCTCCGGGAGGGTGACTATGGCTACACCTTC; CDR3: CASSLREGDYGYTF
J: TRBJ2-1; V: TRBV7-6; size: many; D: -; DNA: TGTGCCAGCAGCTTAGATGCCTATATCAGCTCCTACAATGAGCAGTTCTTC; CDR3: CASSLDAYISSYNEQFF
J: TRBJ2-7; V: TRBV7-2; size: many; D: -; DNA: TGTGCCAGCAGCCCATACATGTCAAAGGGGCAGTACTTC; CDR3: CASSPYMSKGQYF
J: TRBJ1-1; V: TRBV29-1; size: many; D: TRBD1; DNA: TGCAGCGTGGAGGGGGAACAGGGGATCGCGAACACTGAAGCTTTCTTT; CDR3: CSVEGEQGIANTEAFF
J: TRBJ2-2; V: TRBV7-9; size: many; D: -; DNA: TGTGCCAGCAGCTTAATCGCCCCGGCCGGGGAGCTGTTTTTT; CDR3: CASSLIAPAGELFF
J: TRBJ1-4; V: TRBV23-1; size: -; D: TRBD1; DNA: TGCGCCAGCCCCCGCGGCAGGGGGAAGGAGGCAACTAATGAAAAACTGTTTTTT; CDR3: CASPRGRGKEATNEKLFF
J: TRBJ2-2; V: TRBV29-1; size: -; D: -; DNA: TGCAGCGTTGAAAAGGGAACCGGGGAGCTGTTTTTT; CDR3: CSVEKGTGELFF